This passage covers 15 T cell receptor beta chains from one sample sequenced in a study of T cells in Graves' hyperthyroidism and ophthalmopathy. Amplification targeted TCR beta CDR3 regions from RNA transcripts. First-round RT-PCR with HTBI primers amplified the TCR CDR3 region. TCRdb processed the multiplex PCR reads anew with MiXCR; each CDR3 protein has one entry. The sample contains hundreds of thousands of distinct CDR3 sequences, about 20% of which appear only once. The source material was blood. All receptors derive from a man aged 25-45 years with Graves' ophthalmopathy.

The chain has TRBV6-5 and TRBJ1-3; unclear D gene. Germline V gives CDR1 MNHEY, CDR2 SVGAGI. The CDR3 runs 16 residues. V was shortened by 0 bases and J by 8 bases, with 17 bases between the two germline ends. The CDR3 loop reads CASSYSPSRQLYTIYF. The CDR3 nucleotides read TGTGCCAGCAGTTACTCACCGTCGAGGCAGTTGTACACCATATATTTT.

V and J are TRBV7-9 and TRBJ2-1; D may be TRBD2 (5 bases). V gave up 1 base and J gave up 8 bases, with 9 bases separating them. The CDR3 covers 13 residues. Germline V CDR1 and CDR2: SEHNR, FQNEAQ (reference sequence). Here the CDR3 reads CASSLDLAHEQFF. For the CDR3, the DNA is TGTGCCAGCAGCTTAGACCTAGCCCATGAGCAGTTCTTC.

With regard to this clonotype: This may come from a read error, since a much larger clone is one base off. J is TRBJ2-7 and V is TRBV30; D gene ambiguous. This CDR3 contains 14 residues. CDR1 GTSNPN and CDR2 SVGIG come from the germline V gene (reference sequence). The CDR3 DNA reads TGTACCTGGAGTGTCGGCCAGCCCTCCTACGAGCAGTACTTC. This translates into CTWSVGQPSYEQYF.

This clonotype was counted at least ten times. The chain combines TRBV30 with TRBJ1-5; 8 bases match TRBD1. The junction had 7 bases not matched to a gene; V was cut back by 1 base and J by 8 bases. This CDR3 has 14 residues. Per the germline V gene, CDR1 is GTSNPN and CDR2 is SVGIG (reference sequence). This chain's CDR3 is CAWSAGTGPEPQHF. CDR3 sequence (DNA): TGTGCCTGGAGTGCCGGGACAGGTCCTGAGCCCCAGCATTTT.

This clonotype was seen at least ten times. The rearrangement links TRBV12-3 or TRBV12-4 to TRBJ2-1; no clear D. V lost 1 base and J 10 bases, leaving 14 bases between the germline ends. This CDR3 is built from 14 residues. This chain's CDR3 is CASSLGLPATEQFF. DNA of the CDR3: TGTGCCAGCAGTTTAGGTTTGCCAGCAACGGAGCAGTTCTTC.

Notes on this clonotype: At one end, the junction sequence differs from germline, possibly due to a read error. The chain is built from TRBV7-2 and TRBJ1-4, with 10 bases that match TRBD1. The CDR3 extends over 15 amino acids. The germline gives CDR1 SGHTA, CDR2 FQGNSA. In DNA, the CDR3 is TGTGCCAGCAGCCTCCGACAGGGGGCGGGTGAAAGACTGTTTTTT. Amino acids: CASSLRQGAGERLFF.

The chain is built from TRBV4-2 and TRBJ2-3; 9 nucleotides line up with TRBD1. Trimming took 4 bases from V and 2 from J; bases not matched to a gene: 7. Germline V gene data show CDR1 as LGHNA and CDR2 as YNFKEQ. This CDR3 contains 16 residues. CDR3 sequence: CASSREGQGLTDTQYF. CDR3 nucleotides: TGTGCCAGCAGCCGGGAGGGACAGGGCCTCACAGATACGCAGTATTTT.

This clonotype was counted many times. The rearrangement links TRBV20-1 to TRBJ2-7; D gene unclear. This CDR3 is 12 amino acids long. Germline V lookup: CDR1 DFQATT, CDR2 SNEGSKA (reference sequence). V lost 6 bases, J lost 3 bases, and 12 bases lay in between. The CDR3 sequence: CSALRYDYEQYF. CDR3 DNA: TGCAGTGCCCTGCGGTATGACTACGAGCAGTACTTC.

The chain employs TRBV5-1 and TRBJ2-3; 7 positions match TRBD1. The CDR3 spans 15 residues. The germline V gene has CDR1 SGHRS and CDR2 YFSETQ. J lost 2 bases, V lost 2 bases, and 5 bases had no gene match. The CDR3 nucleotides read TGCGCCAGCAGCTTCGAGGGACAGATCACAGATACGCAGTATTTT. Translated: CASSFEGQITDTQYF.

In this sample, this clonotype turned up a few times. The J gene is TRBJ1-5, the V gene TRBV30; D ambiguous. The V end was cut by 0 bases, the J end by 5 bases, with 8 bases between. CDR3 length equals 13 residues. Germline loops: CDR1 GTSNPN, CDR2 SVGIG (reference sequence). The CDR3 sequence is CAWSVKEYQPQHF. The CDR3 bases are TGTGCCTGGAGTGTCAAGGAGTATCAGCCCCAGCATTTT.

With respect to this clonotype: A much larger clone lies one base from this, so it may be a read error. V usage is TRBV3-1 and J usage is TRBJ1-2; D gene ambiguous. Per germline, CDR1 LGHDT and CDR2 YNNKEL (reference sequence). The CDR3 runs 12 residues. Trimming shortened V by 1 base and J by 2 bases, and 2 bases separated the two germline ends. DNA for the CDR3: TGTGCCAGCAGCCAAGTCAACTATGGCTACACCTTC. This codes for CASSQVNYGYTF.

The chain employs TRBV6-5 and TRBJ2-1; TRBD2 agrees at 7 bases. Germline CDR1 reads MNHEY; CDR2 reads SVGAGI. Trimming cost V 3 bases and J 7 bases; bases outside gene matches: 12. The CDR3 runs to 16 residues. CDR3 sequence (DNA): TGTGCCAGCAGTTATTCCGCGTTGCGGGAGTGGAATGAGCAGTTCTTC. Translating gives CASSYSALREWNEQFF.

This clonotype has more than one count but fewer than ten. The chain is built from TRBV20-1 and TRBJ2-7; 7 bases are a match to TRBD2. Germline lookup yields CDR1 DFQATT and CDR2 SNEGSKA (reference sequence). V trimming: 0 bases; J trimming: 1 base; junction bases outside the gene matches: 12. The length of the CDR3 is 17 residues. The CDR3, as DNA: TGCAGTGCTAGAGATAAAGCTCGCGGGAGTTGGTCCTACGAGCAGTACTTC. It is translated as CSARDKARGSWSYEQYF.

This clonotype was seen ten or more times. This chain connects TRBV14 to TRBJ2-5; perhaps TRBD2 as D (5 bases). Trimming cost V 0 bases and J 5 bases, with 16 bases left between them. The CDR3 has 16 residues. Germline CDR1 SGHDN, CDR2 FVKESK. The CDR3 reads CASSQERVGRRETQYF. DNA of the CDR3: TGTGCCAGCAGCCAAGAGAGGGTTGGCAGACGGGAGACCCAGTACTTC.

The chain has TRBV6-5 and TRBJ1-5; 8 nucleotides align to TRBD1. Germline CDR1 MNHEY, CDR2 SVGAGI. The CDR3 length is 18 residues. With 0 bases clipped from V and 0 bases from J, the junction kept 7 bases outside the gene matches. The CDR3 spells CASSYSLRDRYSNQPQHF. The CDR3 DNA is TGTGCCAGCAGTTACTCTTTGCGGGACAGGTATAGCAATCAGCCCCAGCATTTT.